This TCR beta chain comes out of a study of blood T cells in healthy people across ages. Study-wide points: PBMCs were not sorted, which prevented a conclusive comparison of naive versus antigen-experienced cells.

Donors were systemically healthy Caucasian individuals from Russia aged about 6 to 95 years. Regarding this clonotype: Its antigen is unknown.

This CDR3 region has 14 residues. Germline V CDR1 and CDR2: DFQATT, SNEGSKA (reference sequence). J gave up 2 bases and V 6 bases, and 8 bases lay outside the gene matches. A sample-barcoded 5' primer and a J-beta primer mix were used in a second PCR of about 6 to 11 cycles. A single record per CDR3 protein comes from TCRdb applying MiXCR to the 5' RACE reads. The sample holds 1.5 million to 2 million distinct CDR3 sequences, about 39% seen once. The source is a human donor in good health. Material: blood. The V and J genes are TRBV20-1 and TRBJ2-5; 8 positions agree with TRBD2. CDR3 sequence: CSASSGGWQETQYF. The CDR3 bases are TGCAGTGCGTCCAGCGGGGGATGGCAAGAGACCCAGTACTTC.